Listed below are T cell receptor beta chains from one sample, sequenced in a study of cytomegalovirus exposure and HLA in healthy donors. The assay was immunoSEQ multiplex PCR, and TCRdb's table has in-frame clones only and misses some. This sample has about 130,000 clones, with around 80% found just once. Sequencing input: PBMCs. The source of these receptors is a female donor in good health and CMV-seronegative. The CDR3 runs from the conserved cysteine through the conserved F or W. The order of the fields is V gene, CDR3 length, D gene, clone size, J gene, CDR3 DNA, CDR3 protein. The D gene is left open where the match is weak. Rows give clone size only sometimes, using once, few, many, or a class for an expanded clone.

v_gene: TRBV6-1; len: 13; d_gene: NA; abundance: NA; j_gene: TRBJ2-7; CDR3nt: TGTGCCAGCAGTGAAGGTATTTTCTACGAGCAGTACTTC; CDR3aa: CASSEGIFYEQYF
v_gene: TRBV19; len: 14; d_gene: NA; abundance: NA; j_gene: TRBJ1-2; CDR3nt: TGTGCCAGTTGGGACATATCTTCTAACTATGGCTACACCTTC; CDR3aa: CASWDISSNYGYTF
v_gene: TRBV10-3; len: 12; d_gene: NA; abundance: NA; j_gene: TRBJ1-1; CDR3nt: TGTGCCATCAGTGGGACCGGAAGGAGGGCTTTCTTT; CDR3aa: CAISGTGRRAFF
v_gene: TRBV9; len: 15; d_gene: TRBD2; abundance: NA; j_gene: TRBJ2-7; CDR3nt: TGTGCCAGCAGCGTAGGAGCGGGAGCCGGGTCTATGCAGTACTTC; CDR3aa: CASSVGAGAGSMQYF
v_gene: TRBV19; len: 16; d_gene: TRBD1; abundance: NA; j_gene: TRBJ1-4; CDR3nt: TGTGCCAGTAGTACCGGACCAGGGACAGCTAATGAAAAACTGTTTTTT; CDR3aa: CASSTGPGTANEKLFF
v_gene: TRBV7-9; len: 16; d_gene: NA; abundance: few; j_gene: TRBJ2-7; CDR3nt: TGTGCCAGCAGCTTAACCACAGGGCCACTGTCCTACGAGCAGTACTTC; CDR3aa: CASSLTTGPLSYEQYF
v_gene: TRBV5-5; len: 14; d_gene: NA; abundance: NA; j_gene: TRBJ2-5; CDR3nt: TGTGCCAGCAGCTTGGCGGCAGGGCAAGAGACCCAGTACTTC; CDR3aa: CASSLAAGQETQYF
v_gene: TRBV7-3; len: 13; d_gene: TRBD1; abundance: few; j_gene: TRBJ2-1; CDR3nt: TGTGCCAGCAGCAAAGGACAGGGTAATGAGCAGTTCTTC; CDR3aa: CASSKGQGNEQFF
v_gene: TRBV29-1; len: 12; d_gene: TRBD1; abundance: NA; j_gene: TRBJ2-2; CDR3nt: TGCAGCGGTGGACAGGGCACCGGGGAGCTGTTTTTT; CDR3aa: CSGGQGTGELFF
v_gene: TRBV28; len: 16; d_gene: TRBD1; abundance: NA; j_gene: TRBJ2-5; CDR3nt: TGTGCCAGCAGGGGGGCCGGGACAGGGATGGTCGAGACCCAGTACTTC; CDR3aa: CASRGAGTGMVETQYF
v_gene: TRBV4-1; len: 18; d_gene: TRBD1; abundance: NA; j_gene: TRBJ1-1; CDR3nt: TGCGCCAGCAGCCAGTCGCCACGGACAGGGTTGATGTACACTGAAGCTTTCTTT; CDR3aa: CASSQSPRTGLMYTEAFF
v_gene: TRBV19; len: 14; d_gene: NA; abundance: NA; j_gene: TRBJ1-4; CDR3nt: TGTGCCAGTAGTGAGGCAGGGTACGGAGAAAAACTGTTTTTT; CDR3aa: CASSEAGYGEKLFF